A selection of T cell receptor beta chains follows, all from one sample in a study of beta chain features in type 1 diabetes. Data came from immunoSEQ multiplex PCR; TCRdb stores just in-frame clones and leaves some out. The sample consists of about 230,000 clones, approximately 16% of them appearing once. Source material: naive CD4+ T cells from blood. Receptor source: a man aged 30 to 45 with type 1 diabetes. Each CDR3 is given with its conserved first and last residue. The order of the fields is J gene, D gene, V gene, clone size, CDR3 DNA, CDR3 protein. A D gene is named only where the DNA matches it firmly. Clone size is not always given. Where it is, it says once, few, many or a class for expanded clones.

j_gene: TRBJ2-5
d_gene: TRBD2
v_gene: TRBV19
abundance: few
CDR3nt: TGTGCCAGCGGAAATAGCGGGAGTATCCAGTACTTC
CDR3aa: CASGNSGSIQYF

j_gene: TRBJ2-6
d_gene: TRBD1
v_gene: TRBV29-1
abundance: .
CDR3nt: TGCAGCGTAGTGGACAGGGCTGGGGCCAACGTCCTGACTTTC
CDR3aa: CSVVDRAGANVLTF

j_gene: TRBJ2-7
d_gene: TRBD2
v_gene: TRBV4-2
abundance: few
CDR3nt: TGTGCCAGCAGCCAAGAGTCGGAGGAGGCTAGCGGGACCTACGAGCAGTACTTC
CDR3aa: CASSQESEEASGTYEQYF

j_gene: TRBJ2-4
d_gene: .
v_gene: TRBV4-1
abundance: .
CDR3nt: TGCGCCAGCAGCCAAGCTCCAGCCAAAAACATTCAGTACTTC
CDR3aa: CASSQAPAKNIQYF

j_gene: TRBJ2-5
d_gene: TRBD1
v_gene: TRBV29-1
abundance: few
CDR3nt: TGCAGCGCGGGGGGACAGGGTTACGAGACCCAGTACTTC
CDR3aa: CSAGGQGYETQYF

j_gene: TRBJ1-2
d_gene: .
v_gene: TRBV11-2
abundance: .
CDR3nt: TGTGCCAGCAGCTCGACGAAGGACTCACACTATGGCTACACCTTC
CDR3aa: CASSSTKDSHYGYTF

j_gene: TRBJ2-4
d_gene: TRBD1
v_gene: TRBV4-1
abundance: few
CDR3nt: TGCGCCAGCAGCCAACCTACAGGGGAACGGGGCAACATTCAGTACTTC
CDR3aa: CASSQPTGERGNIQYF

j_gene: TRBJ1-1
d_gene: .
v_gene: TRBV29-1
abundance: few
CDR3nt: TGCAGCGCCCAACGCGGGACGGCGAACACTGAAGCTTTCTTT
CDR3aa: CSAQRGTANTEAFF

j_gene: TRBJ2-2
d_gene: .
v_gene: TRBV27
abundance: few
CDR3nt: TGTGCCAGCAGTAGTAAAGGCCTTCCGACCGGGGAGCTGTTTTTT
CDR3aa: CASSSKGLPTGELFF

j_gene: TRBJ2-5
d_gene: .
v_gene: TRBV5-4
abundance: .
CDR3nt: TGTGCCAGCAGCCGGGGACTGGCCGAAGAGACCCAGTACTTC
CDR3aa: CASSRGLAEETQYF

j_gene: TRBJ2-7
d_gene: .
v_gene: TRBV18
abundance: few
CDR3nt: TGTGCCAGCTCACCAGGGAGGAACGAGCAGTACTTC
CDR3aa: CASSPGRNEQYF

j_gene: TRBJ2-5
d_gene: .
v_gene: TRBV7-2
abundance: .
CDR3nt: TGTGCCAGCAGCGAAAACCGGGCCACCACAGAGACCCAGTACTTC
CDR3aa: CASSENRATTETQYF

j_gene: TRBJ2-5
d_gene: .
v_gene: TRBV7-2
abundance: .
CDR3nt: TGTGCCAGTCAGAGGCCCGGAGAGACCCAGTACTTC
CDR3aa: CASQRPGETQYF

j_gene: TRBJ2-1
d_gene: .
v_gene: TRBV30
abundance: .
CDR3nt: TGTGCCTGGGGGGAGAGGGCGAGTGAGTTCTTC
CDR3aa: CAWGERASEFF

j_gene: TRBJ2-3
d_gene: TRBD2
v_gene: TRBV30
abundance: .
CDR3nt: TGTGCCTGGAGTGTACGTGTAAGCGGGAGGGCCCCAGATACGCAGTATTTT
CDR3aa: CAWSVRVSGRAPDTQYF

j_gene: TRBJ2-1
d_gene: TRBD1
v_gene: TRBV5-1
abundance: .
CDR3nt: TGCGCCAGCAGCGTCGGGACAGGGAACGACAATGAGCAGTTCTTC
CDR3aa: CASSVGTGNDNEQFF

j_gene: TRBJ2-6
d_gene: .
v_gene: TRBV29-1
abundance: .
CDR3nt: TGCAGCGCAAAAGGTTACTCTGGGGCCAACGTCCTGACTTTC
CDR3aa: CSAKGYSGANVLTF

j_gene: TRBJ2-1
d_gene: .
v_gene: TRBV7-2
abundance: .
CDR3nt: TGTGCCAGCACCTTACAGGAGAGCTCCTACAATGAGCAGTTCTTC
CDR3aa: CASTLQESSYNEQFF

j_gene: TRBJ2-5
d_gene: .
v_gene: TRBV5-1
abundance: .
CDR3nt: TGCGCCAGCAGCTCCTCAGAGACCCAGTACTTC
CDR3aa: CASSSSETQYF

j_gene: TRBJ2-1
d_gene: TRBD2
v_gene: TRBV10-3
abundance: few
CDR3nt: TGTGCCATCATGGGGACTAGCGGGGATGAGCAGTTCTTC
CDR3aa: CAIMGTSGDEQFF

j_gene: TRBJ2-3
d_gene: TRBD2
v_gene: TRBV5-4
abundance: .
CDR3nt: TGTGCCAGCAGCTATCGAGGGACTAGCGGGAGCAGCACAGATACGCAGTATTTT
CDR3aa: CASSYRGTSGSSTDTQYF

j_gene: TRBJ1-4
d_gene: .
v_gene: TRBV4-3
abundance: .
CDR3nt: TGCGCCAGCAGCCAAGACCGTGGAATGGAAAAACTGTTTTTT
CDR3aa: CASSQDRGMEKLFF

j_gene: TRBJ2-5
d_gene: TRBD2
v_gene: TRBV5-1
abundance: .
CDR3nt: TGCGCCAGCAGCTACGGACTAGCGGGGTACCAAGAGACCCAGTACTTC
CDR3aa: CASSYGLAGYQETQYF

j_gene: TRBJ1-5
d_gene: TRBD1
v_gene: TRBV30
abundance: .
CDR3nt: TGTGCCTGGAGTGTACGGACAGGGGGGCTATATGGCAATCAGCCCCAGCATTTT
CDR3aa: CAWSVRTGGLYGNQPQHF

j_gene: TRBJ2-5
d_gene: .
v_gene: TRBV2
abundance: few
CDR3nt: TGTGCCAGCAGTGAAGGCGGCAGAAAAGAGACCCAGTACTTC
CDR3aa: CASSEGGRKETQYF

j_gene: TRBJ2-7
d_gene: TRBD1
v_gene: TRBV7-6
abundance: .
CDR3nt: TGTGCCAGCAGCTTAGTGGGGACAGGGGGCTCCATCCTCGAGCAGTACTTC
CDR3aa: CASSLVGTGGSILEQYF

j_gene: TRBJ2-5
d_gene: TRBD2
v_gene: TRBV7-2
abundance: few
CDR3nt: TGTGCCAGCAGCTTAGTAAGCGGGAGGGGAGGAGAGACCCAGTACTTC
CDR3aa: CASSLVSGRGGETQYF

j_gene: TRBJ2-1
d_gene: TRBD2
v_gene: TRBV29-1
abundance: few
CDR3nt: TGCAGCGTTGAGAGGACTAGCGGGAGCAGGCGCGATGAGCAGTTCTTC
CDR3aa: CSVERTSGSRRDEQFF

j_gene: TRBJ2-1
d_gene: .
v_gene: TRBV30
abundance: .
CDR3nt: TGTGCCTGGTCCTTGTGGGGTCGCAATGAGCAGTTCTTC
CDR3aa: CAWSLWGRNEQFF

j_gene: TRBJ2-7
d_gene: TRBD2
v_gene: TRBV28
abundance: few
CDR3nt: TGTGCCAGCATCCCACCACTATTAGGTGGGACTAGCGGGAGTGGCGAGCAGTACTTC
CDR3aa: CASIPPLLGGTSGSGEQYF

j_gene: TRBJ2-1
d_gene: .
v_gene: TRBV30
abundance: few
CDR3nt: TGTGCCTGGAGCACGCGGGACAATGAGCAGTTCTTC
CDR3aa: CAWSTRDNEQFF

j_gene: TRBJ2-2
d_gene: .
v_gene: TRBV14
abundance: .
CDR3nt: TGTGCCAGCAGCCAAGTCTTCACGCACACCGGGGAGCTGTTTTTT
CDR3aa: CASSQVFTHTGELFF

j_gene: TRBJ2-5
d_gene: .
v_gene: TRBV5-1
abundance: .
CDR3nt: TGCGCCAGCAGCCGTCGCATGGAGGGCCATACTCAAGAGACCCAGTACTTC
CDR3aa: CASSRRMEGHTQETQYF

j_gene: TRBJ2-5
d_gene: .
v_gene: TRBV7-2
abundance: .
CDR3nt: TGTGCCAGCAGCTCGACAAACCAAGAGACCCAGTACTTC
CDR3aa: CASSSTNQETQYF

j_gene: TRBJ2-1
d_gene: .
v_gene: TRBV28
abundance: .
CDR3nt: TGTGCCAGCTACCGAAGTTACAATGAGCAGTTCTTC
CDR3aa: CASYRSYNEQFF

j_gene: TRBJ1-2
d_gene: .
v_gene: TRBV6-6
abundance: .
CDR3nt: TGTGCCAGCAGTCTCTATGGCTACACCTTC
CDR3aa: CASSLYGYTF

j_gene: TRBJ2-5
d_gene: .
v_gene: TRBV7-9
abundance: few
CDR3nt: TGTGCCAGCAGCTTATCCATGTCGGAGACCCAGTACTTC
CDR3aa: CASSLSMSETQYF

j_gene: TRBJ2-5
d_gene: TRBD2
v_gene: TRBV4-2
abundance: few
CDR3nt: TGTGCCAGCAGCCAAGTCGGACTAGCGGGAGTAGAGACCCAGTACTTC
CDR3aa: CASSQVGLAGVETQYF

j_gene: TRBJ2-3
d_gene: TRBD1
v_gene: TRBV11-1
abundance: .
CDR3nt: TGTGCCAGCAGCTCGACTACAGGGGGTCGGGCAGATACGCAGTATTTT
CDR3aa: CASSSTTGGRADTQYF

j_gene: TRBJ2-1
d_gene: TRBD2
v_gene: TRBV12-5
abundance: .
CDR3nt: TGTGCTAGTGGTTTTCAAGCGGGACGCTACAATGAGCAGTTCTTC
CDR3aa: CASGFQAGRYNEQFF

j_gene: TRBJ2-5
d_gene: .
v_gene: TRBV7-9
abundance: few
CDR3nt: TGTGCCAGCAGCTCTCAAGAGACCCAGTACTTC
CDR3aa: CASSSQETQYF

j_gene: TRBJ1-2
d_gene: .
v_gene: TRBV30
abundance: few
CDR3nt: TGTGCCTGGGCGTGGGTAGACGGGGATGGCTACACCTTC
CDR3aa: CAWAWVDGDGYTF

j_gene: TRBJ2-6
d_gene: .
v_gene: TRBV10-3
abundance: few
CDR3nt: TGTGCCATCAGTGGACTCTCTGGGGCCAACGTCCTGACTTTC
CDR3aa: CAISGLSGANVLTF

j_gene: TRBJ1-2
d_gene: .
v_gene: TRBV6-1
abundance: few
CDR3nt: TGTGCCAGCAGAGTGACAGTACCGAACTATGGCTACACCTTC
CDR3aa: CASRVTVPNYGYTF

j_gene: TRBJ2-6
d_gene: .
v_gene: TRBV2
abundance: few
CDR3nt: TGTGCCAGCAGCACCGGGACGCCATTCGCCAACGTCCTGACTTTC
CDR3aa: CASSTGTPFANVLTF

j_gene: TRBJ2-1
d_gene: TRBD2
v_gene: TRBV30
abundance: few
CDR3nt: TGTGCCTGGAGGGCAGGGACTAGCGGGTACAATGAGCAGTTCTTC
CDR3aa: CAWRAGTSGYNEQFF

j_gene: TRBJ2-3
d_gene: .
v_gene: TRBV7-9
abundance: few
CDR3nt: TGTGCCAGCAACACAATTTGGGGAGACGCAGATACGCAGTATTTT
CDR3aa: CASNTIWGDADTQYF

j_gene: TRBJ1-2
d_gene: .
v_gene: TRBV6-5
abundance: .
CDR3nt: TGTGCCAGCAGTTACGGACAGCATAATGGCTACACCTTC
CDR3aa: CASSYGQHNGYTF

j_gene: TRBJ2-5
d_gene: .
v_gene: TRBV7-2
abundance: few
CDR3nt: TGTGCCAGCAGCGTTGGGGAGACCCAGTACTTC
CDR3aa: CASSVGETQYF

j_gene: TRBJ2-5
d_gene: .
v_gene: TRBV5-6
abundance: .
CDR3nt: TGTGCCAGCAGCTTCTATCAGGGAAACCAAGAGACCCAGTACTTC
CDR3aa: CASSFYQGNQETQYF

j_gene: TRBJ2-1
d_gene: .
v_gene: TRBV5-1
abundance: .
CDR3nt: TGCGCCAGCAGCTTGGGGCAGGGGCCCTACAATGAGCAGTTCTTC
CDR3aa: CASSLGQGPYNEQFF

j_gene: TRBJ2-1
d_gene: .
v_gene: TRBV25-1
abundance: few
CDR3nt: TGTGCCAGCAGTCACGGGGCCTACAATGAGCAGTTCTTC
CDR3aa: CASSHGAYNEQFF